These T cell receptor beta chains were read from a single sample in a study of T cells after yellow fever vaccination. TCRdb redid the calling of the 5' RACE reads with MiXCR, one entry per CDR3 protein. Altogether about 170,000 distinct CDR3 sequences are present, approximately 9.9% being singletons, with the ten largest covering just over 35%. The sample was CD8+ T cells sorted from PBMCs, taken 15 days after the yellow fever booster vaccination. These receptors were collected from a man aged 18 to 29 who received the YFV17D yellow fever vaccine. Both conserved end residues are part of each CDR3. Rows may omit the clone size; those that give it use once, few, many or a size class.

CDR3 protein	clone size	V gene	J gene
CASSWGGHEQYF	few	TRBV27	TRBJ2-7
CASSRRRDGSYNEQFF	few	TRBV6-2/TRBV6-3	TRBJ2-1
CSIGPGPYNEQFF	NA	TRBV29-1	TRBJ2-1
CASSPLDSTGELFF	NA	TRBV6-5	TRBJ2-2
CASSSPERSGNTIYF	NA	TRBV7-9	TRBJ1-3
CASSLVRDPRAKNIQYF	NA	TRBV27	TRBJ2-4
CASSQGQGHTDTQYF	few	TRBV4-3	TRBJ2-3
CASSSPTGPNNEQFF	NA	TRBV11-2	TRBJ2-1
CATSRDFTGLGQETQYF	NA	TRBV15	TRBJ2-5
CSVGRGLNTEAFF	many	TRBV29-1	TRBJ1-1
CASSLVSWNTEAFF	NA	TRBV27	TRBJ1-1
CASSYDNEQFF	NA	TRBV5-4	TRBJ2-1
CASSAPPPGTLNTEAFF	few	TRBV7-9	TRBJ1-1
CASSKVAGPANYGYTF	few	TRBV19	TRBJ1-2
CASSPQGYGEQYF	NA	TRBV5-1	TRBJ2-7
CASSLRGPAYEQYF	NA	TRBV7-2	TRBJ2-7